This T cell receptor beta chain was found in a study of T cells in Graves' hyperthyroidism and ophthalmopathy. With 6 bases clipped from V and 7 bases from J, the junction kept 12 bases outside the gene matches. Germline V gene sequence: CDR1 LNHNV, CDR2 YYDKDF (reference sequence). The length of the CDR3 is 17 residues. This clonotype has only one observation. From RNA transcripts, TCR beta CDR3 regions were amplified. HTBI primers were employed in a first-round RT-PCR of the TCR CDR3. From the multiplex PCR reads, TCRdb called clonotypes with MiXCR, one entry per CDR3 protein. Among around 600,000 distinct CDR3 sequences listed, less than 45% were seen once.

This TCR was recovered from an adult man with Graves' disease, either hyperthyroidism or ophthalmopathy (not recorded which). The rearrangement joins TRBV15 to TRBJ1-6, with TRBD1 identical over 10 bases. The specimen sequenced was peripheral blood or thyroid tissue (not recorded which). CDR3 sequence reads: CATRSNRQGAGNSPLHF. The DNA for the CDR3 is TGTGCCACCAGGTCCAATCGACAGGGGGCTGGGAATTCACCCCTCCACTTT.